The clone carrying this T cell receptor beta chain occurred many times. Different DNA sequences within this sample yield the same CDR3. TCRdb's copy holds only in-frame clones and misses some; the assay was immunoSEQ multiplex PCR. Of 550,000 to 800,000 clones in the sample, 74% were seen once. This sample was included in a study of shared clonotypes between healthy human individuals. The CDR3 length is 15 residues. Trimming took off 3 bases at V and 0 bases at J, with 9 bases between the two ends. Germline V gives CDR1 SNHLY, CDR2 FYNNEI. The specimen sequenced was memory CD4+ T cells sorted from blood. Subset specified: CD45RA-negative fraction. The receptor was derived from a woman younger than 45 in good health. This chain uses TRBV2 with TRBJ2-1; the D is unclear. In DNA form, the CDR3 reads TGTGCCAGCAGTGATGGCGGCAGCTCCTACAATGAGCAGTTCTTC. This encodes CASSDGGSSYNEQFF.